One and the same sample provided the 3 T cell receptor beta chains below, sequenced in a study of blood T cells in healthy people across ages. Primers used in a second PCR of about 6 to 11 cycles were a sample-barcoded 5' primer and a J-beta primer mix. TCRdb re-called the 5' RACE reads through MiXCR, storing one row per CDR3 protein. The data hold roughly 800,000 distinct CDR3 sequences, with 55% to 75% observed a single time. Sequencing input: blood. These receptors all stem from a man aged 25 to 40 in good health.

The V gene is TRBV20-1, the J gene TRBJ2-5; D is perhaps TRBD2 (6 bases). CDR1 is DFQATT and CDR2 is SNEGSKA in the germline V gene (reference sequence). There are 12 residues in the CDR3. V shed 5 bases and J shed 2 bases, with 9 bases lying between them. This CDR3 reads CSAPGVQETQYF. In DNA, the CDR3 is TGCAGTGCTCCGGGGGTTCAAGAGACCCAGTACTTC.

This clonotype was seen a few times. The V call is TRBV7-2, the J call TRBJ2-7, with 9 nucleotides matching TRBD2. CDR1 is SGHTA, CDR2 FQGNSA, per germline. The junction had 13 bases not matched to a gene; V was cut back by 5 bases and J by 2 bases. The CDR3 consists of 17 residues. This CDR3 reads CASSRRRVAGAPYEQYF. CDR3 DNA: TGTGCCAGCAGCCGCCGACGAGTAGCGGGAGCCCCCTACGAGCAGTACTTC.

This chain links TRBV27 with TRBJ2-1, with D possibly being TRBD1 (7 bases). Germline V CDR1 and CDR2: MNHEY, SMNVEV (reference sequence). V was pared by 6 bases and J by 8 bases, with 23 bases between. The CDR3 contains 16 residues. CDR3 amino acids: CASRSQGGGTEDEQFF. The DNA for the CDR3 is TGTGCCAGCAGATCCCAGGGGGGTGGCACCGAAGATGAGCAGTTCTTC.